This TCR beta chain was profiled in a study of OX40 agonist ivuxolimab in advanced cancers. The CDR3 extends over 14 amino acids. The V gene's germline CDR1 is SGHKS and CDR2 YYEKEE (reference sequence). Unmatched junction bases numbered 7, after V lost 4 bases and J lost 3 bases. TCRdb keeps only in-frame clones here, not all; method: immunoSEQ multiplex PCR. The repertoire consists of 60,000 or so clones, with 87% occurring once and the leading ten covering 15% to 20%. The source was CD4+ or CD8+ T cells sorted from blood, collected in a trial of the OX40 agonist ivuxolimab. The chain uses TRBV5-5 and TRBJ2-7, with 7 bases fitting TRBD2. This sequence was found in an adult with an advanced solid tumor such as melanoma, head and neck, liver or kidney cancer. The CDR3 nucleotides are TGTGCCAGCAGCGGGTGGCGGGGGAACTACGAGCAGTACTTC. As protein: CASSGWRGNYEQYF.